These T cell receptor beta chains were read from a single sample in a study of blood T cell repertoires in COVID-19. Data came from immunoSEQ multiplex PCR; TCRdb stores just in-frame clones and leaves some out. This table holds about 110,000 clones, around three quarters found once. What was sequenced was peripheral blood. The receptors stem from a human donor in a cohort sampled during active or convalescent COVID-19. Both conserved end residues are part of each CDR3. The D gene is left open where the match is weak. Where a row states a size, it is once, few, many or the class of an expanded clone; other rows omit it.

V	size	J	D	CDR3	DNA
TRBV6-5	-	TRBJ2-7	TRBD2	CASGTRGGHEQYF	TGTGCCAGCGGGACCCGCGGGGGTCACGAGCAGTACTTC
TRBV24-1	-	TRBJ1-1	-	CATRASAGSNTEAFF	TGTGCCACCAGGGCCAGTGCAGGATCGAACACTGAAGCTTTCTTT
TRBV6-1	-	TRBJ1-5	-	CASSEQGLINQPQHF	TGTGCCAGCAGTGAGCAGGGGCTGATAAATCAGCCCCAGCATTTT
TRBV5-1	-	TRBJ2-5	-	CASSPGPAETQYF	TGCGCCAGCAGCCCAGGGCCAGCGGAGACCCAGTACTTC
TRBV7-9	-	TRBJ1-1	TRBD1	CASSFIQGERTEAFF	TGTGCCAGCAGCTTCATACAGGGGGAGAGGACTGAAGCTTTCTTT
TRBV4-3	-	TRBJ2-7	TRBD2	CASSREGSGNYEQYF	TGCGCCAGCAGCCGAGAGGGTAGCGGGAACTACGAGCAGTACTTC
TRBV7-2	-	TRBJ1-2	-	CASSLERGIGYTF	TGTGCCAGCAGCTTAGAGCGAGGGATTGGCTACACCTTC
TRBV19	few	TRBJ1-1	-	CASSINPRVGTEAFF	TGTGCCAGTAGTATAAACCCCAGGGTCGGCACTGAAGCTTTCTTT
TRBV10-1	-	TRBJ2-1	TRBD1	CASSENRDRGKFF	TGCGCCAGCAGTGAAAACCGGGACAGAGGGAAGTTCTTC
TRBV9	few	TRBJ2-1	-	CASSARGTVFFNEQFF	TGTGCCAGCAGTGCACGAGGGACTGTCTTCTTTAATGAGCAGTTCTTC
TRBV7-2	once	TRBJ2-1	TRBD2	CASSLLAGSYNEQFF	TGTGCCAGCAGCTTACTAGCGGGGTCCTACAATGAGCAGTTCTTC
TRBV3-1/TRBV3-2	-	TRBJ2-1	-	CASSQSRTVVYNEQFF	TGTGCCAGCAGCCAATCACGGACAGTAGTTTACAATGAGCAGTTCTTC
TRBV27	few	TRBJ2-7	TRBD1	CASRPGQSSYEQYF	TGTGCCAGCAGGCCGGGACAGAGCTCCTACGAGCAGTACTTC
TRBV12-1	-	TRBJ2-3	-	CASSLDRVSTDTQYF	TGTGCCAGCAGCTTAGACAGGGTCAGCACAGATACGCAGTATTTT
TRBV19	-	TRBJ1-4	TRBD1	CASEGQGWYNEKLFF	TGTGCCAGTGAAGGACAGGGGTGGTATAATGAAAAACTGTTTTTT
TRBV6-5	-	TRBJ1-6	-	CASSYDRILYSPLHF	TGTGCCAGCAGTTACGACAGAATCCTCTACTCACCCCTCCACTTT
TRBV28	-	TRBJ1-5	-	CASSLGRSQHF	TGTGCCAGCAGTCTAGGGAGGTCCCAGCATTTT
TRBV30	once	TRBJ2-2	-	CAWSGQGREHGELFF	TGTGCCTGGAGTGGTCAGGGGCGGGAGCACGGGGAGCTGTTTTTT
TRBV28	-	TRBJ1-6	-	CASTTVNSPLHF	TGTGCCAGCACAACGGTAAATTCACCCCTCCACTTT
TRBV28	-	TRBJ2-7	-	CASSLTGTLYEQYF	TGTGCCAGCAGTTTAACGGGGACTCTTTACGAGCAGTACTTC
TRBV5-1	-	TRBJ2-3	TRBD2	CASSLPTETSGYSDTQYF	TGCGCCAGCAGCTTACCCACCGAGACTAGCGGGTACTCAGATACGCAGTATTTT
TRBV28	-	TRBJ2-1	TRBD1	CASGTGTGGFNEQFF	TGTGCCAGCGGGACCGGGACAGGGGGATTCAATGAGCAGTTCTTC
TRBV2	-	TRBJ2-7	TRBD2	CASSDQPSGSHTYF	TGTGCCAGCAGTGACCAGCCTAGCGGGAGTCACACGTACTTC
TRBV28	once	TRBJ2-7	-	CASRGHYYEQYF	TGTGCCAGCAGGGGACACTACTACGAGCAGTACTTC
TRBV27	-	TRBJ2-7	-	CASSLPFSGEQYF	TGTGCCAGCAGTTTACCTTTCTCAGGCGAGCAGTACTTC
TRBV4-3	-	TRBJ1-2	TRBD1	CASSQSVIIQGYYGYTF	TGCGCCAGCAGCCAATCCGTGATTATACAGGGGTACTATGGCTACACCTTC
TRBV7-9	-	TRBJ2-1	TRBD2	CASSLVLADNEQFF	TGTGCCAGCAGCTTAGTCCTAGCGGACAATGAGCAGTTCTTC
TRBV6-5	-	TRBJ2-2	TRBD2	CASSRLAGVTGELFF	TGTGCCAGCAGTCGACTAGCGGGAGTGACCGGGGAGCTGTTTTTT
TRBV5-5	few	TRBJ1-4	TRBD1	CATSDRGPGNEKLFF	TGTGCCACCTCAGACAGGGGGCCAGGTAATGAAAAACTGTTTTTT
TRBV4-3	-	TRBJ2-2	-	CASSQEFPGTRIDAGELFF	TGCGCCAGCAGCCAAGAGTTTCCCGGGACAAGAATCGACGCCGGGGAGCTGTTTTTT
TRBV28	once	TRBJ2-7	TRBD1	CASSQTGVGSYEQYF	TGTGCCAGCAGCCAAACAGGGGTGGGCTCCTACGAGCAGTACTTC
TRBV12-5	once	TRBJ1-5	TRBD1	CASGRGTGNQPQHF	TGTGCTAGTGGGAGAGGGACAGGTAATCAGCCCCAGCATTTT
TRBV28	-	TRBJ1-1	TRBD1	CASSGDRAWGAFF	TGTGCCAGCAGCGGAGACAGGGCTTGGGGAGCTTTCTTT
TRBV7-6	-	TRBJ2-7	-	CASSDALEQYF	TGTGCCAGCAGCGATGCTCTAGAGCAGTACTTC
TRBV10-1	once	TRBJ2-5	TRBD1	CASSELSGGGETQYF	TGCGCCAGCAGTGAGTTATCAGGGGGTGGGGAGACCCAGTACTTC
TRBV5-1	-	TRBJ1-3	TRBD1	CASSRIGETGAGNTIYF	TGCGCCAGCAGCCGCATTGGAGAGACAGGGGCCGGAAACACCATATATTTT
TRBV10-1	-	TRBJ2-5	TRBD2	CASSESPAAGEQGTQYF	TGCGCCAGCAGTGAGTCCCCCGCGGCGGGAGAACAAGGGACCCAGTACTTC
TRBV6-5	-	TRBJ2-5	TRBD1	CASRSDRVRETQYF	TGTGCCAGCAGGTCAGACAGGGTGAGAGAGACCCAGTACTTC
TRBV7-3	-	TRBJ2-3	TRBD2	CASSRDGLAGGTDTQYF	TGTGCCAGCAGCAGGGACGGACTAGCGGGAGGGACAGATACGCAGTATTTT
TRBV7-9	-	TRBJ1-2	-	CASSRIVDGYTF	TGTGCCAGCAGCCGCATTGTAGATGGCTACACCTTC